Following are 5 T cell receptor beta chains from one sample sequenced in a study of regulatory T cells in long-lasting Graves disease (dated by TCRdb to about 2021). Library generation was performed with multiplex PCR. Sequenced using an Illumina HiSeq 4000. TCR beta libraries were built with iRepertoire HTBI primers and Arm-PCR amplification of CDR3 regions. TCRdb trimmed the raw reads at Q25, called clones with MiXCR and kept productive beta chains. CDR3 protein sequences are deduplicated, and each keeps its most common genes and DNA. The table for this sample lists hundreds of thousands of distinct CDR3 sequences; 15% to 20% of them were counted only once. The top ten hold about 38% of the sample. What the time point label conveys for this sample: newly diagnosed GD, antithyroid drugs for less than 3 months. For both TCR sequencing and RNA sequencing, RNA was extracted from PBMCs in TRIzol. The source material was peripheral blood mononuclear cells (PBMCs), sampled at new diagnosis, from a patient treated with antithyroid drugs. These receptors were obtained from a female donor with Graves disease.

CDR3 sequence reads: CASGLAGAGTNRSYEQYF. CDR3 DNA sequence: TGTGCTAGTGGTTTGGCGGGGGCGGGGACAAATCGGTCCTACGAGCAGTACTTC. V gene TRBV12-5 combines with J gene TRBJ2-7; D is tentatively TRBD1 or TRBD2 (6 bases each). Trimming took off 1 base at V and 1 base at J, with 20 bases between the two ends. CDR3 length equals 18 residues. Germline CDR1 reads LGHNT; CDR2 reads FRNRAP.

There are a few counts of this clonotype. An end of the junction does not agree with germline; a read error may underlie this. V is TRBV3-1 and J is TRBJ2-2; tentative D call: TRBD1 (6 bases). This CDR3 comprises 18 residues. CDR1 is LGHDT, CDR2 YNNKEL, per germline (reference sequence). CDR3 bases: TGTGCCAGCAGCCATACAGTATTAGCAGGGGTTGGCACCGGGGAGCTGGTTTTT. It encodes CASSHTVLAGVGTGELVF.

This clonotype was found many times. V usage is TRBV7-2 and J usage is TRBJ1-1; D is unresolved. The CDR3 sequence is 14 residues long. From germline, CDR1 is SGHTA and CDR2 FQGNSA. Trimming stripped 0 bases from V and 5 bases from J, with 10 bases between. CDR3 amino acids: CASSLAGTTTEAFF. DNA of the CDR3: TGTGCCAGCAGCTTAGCCGGAACGACGACTGAAGCTTTCTTT.

About this clonotype: The junction departs from germline at one end; a sequencing error may be responsible. This chain links TRBV28 with TRBJ1-1; D may be TRBD1 (6 bases). CDR1 MDHEN and CDR2 SYDVKM come from the germline V gene. The length of the CDR3 is 16 residues. In nucleotides, the CDR3 is TGCGCCAGCAGTTTATTTGTGGGGACACCGGTTGGTGGAGCTTTCTTT. Translating it yields CASSLFVGTPVGGAFF.

To note about this clonotype: This could be a read error, since a much larger clone is one nucleotide away. The chain links TRBV6-2 or TRBV6-3 to TRBJ2-5, with TRBD1 identical over 7 bases. The germline V gene has CDR1 MNHEY and CDR2 SVGEGT. The CDR3 loop spans 14 amino acids. This CDR3 is CASSRRDSQETQHF. The DNA for the CDR3 is TGTGCCAGCAGTCGCCGGGACAGCCAAGAGACCCAGCACTTC.